These 19 T cell receptor beta chains came from one sample sequenced in a study of blood T cell repertoires in COVID-19. The assay was immunoSEQ multiplex PCR, and TCRdb's table has in-frame clones only and misses some. This sample has 63,000 or so clones, with 70% to 90% found just once. Sequencing was done on a sample of peripheral blood. These receptors originate from a man between 65 and 85 years old with active COVID-19.

V is TRBV7-3 and J is TRBJ2-7; tentatively, D is TRBD1 (6 bases). The germline gives CDR1 SGHTA, CDR2 FQGTGA. This CDR3 is 14 amino acids long. V was trimmed by 5 bases and J by 0 bases, leaving 11 bases between them. CDR3 in DNA: TGTGCCAGCAGCCCCACAGGGCTCTCCTACGAGCAGTACTTC. It codes for CASSPTGLSYEQYF.

The V gene is TRBV10-3, the J gene TRBJ2-5, with 12 bases aligning to TRBD2. Per the germline V gene, CDR1 is ENHRY and CDR2 is SYGVKD. CDR3 length equals 18 residues. V shed 3 bases and J 5 bases; nucleotides not matched to a gene: 13. The CDR3 region has the DNA TGTGCCATCAGTGATATGGTGGCTAGCGGGAGGGCCGGGGAGACCCAGTACTTC. Encoded protein: CAISDMVASGRAGETQYF.

The chain is built from TRBV30 and TRBJ1-1; D possibly corresponds to TRBD1 (6 bases). V was clipped by 5 bases and J by 5 bases, with 12 bases between them. This CDR3 region has 12 residues. CDR1 and CDR2 from the germline V gene are GTSNPN and SVGIG (reference sequence). This chain's CDR3 is CAWGRRGTEAFF. The CDR3 nucleotides read TGTGCCTGGGGTCGTAGGGGGACTGAAGCTTTCTTT.

The chain has TRBV7-2 and TRBJ2-1; no clear D gene. Trimming stripped 0 bases from V and 5 bases from J, with 5 bases between. There are 13 residues in the CDR3. In germline, CDR1 is SGHTA, CDR2 FQGNSA. The CDR3 here is CASSLAGHNEQFF. The DNA for the CDR3 is TGTGCCAGCAGCTTAGCTGGGCACAATGAGCAGTTCTTC. Complete variable domain (other parts from reference TRBV7-2 and TRBJ2-1): GAGVSQSPSNKVTEKGKDVELRCDPISGHTALYWYRQSLGQGLEFLIYFQGNSAPDKSGLPSDRFSAERTGGSVSTLTIQRTQQEDSAVYLCASSLAGHNEQFFGPGTRLTVL.

V usage is TRBV14 and J usage is TRBJ2-5, with 8 bases matching TRBD2. In germline, CDR1 is SGHDN, CDR2 FVKESK. V shed 4 bases and J 3 bases; nucleotides not matched to a gene: 10. The CDR3 totals 16 residues. Here the CDR3 DNA reads TGTGCCAGCAGCCGGTGGGGCGGGAGGAACGAAGAGACCCAGTACTTC. Its translation: CASSRWGGRNEETQYF.

The chain recombines TRBV12-3 or TRBV12-4 with TRBJ2-4; 7 bases line up with TRBD2. J gave up 14 bases and V 5 bases, and 6 bases lay outside the gene matches. There are 11 residues in the CDR3. DNA of the CDR3: TGTGCCAGCAGTGGGGGGGTTTGGGAGTACTTC. Amino acid sequence: CASSGGVWEYF.

The chain couples TRBV5-1 to TRBJ2-7, with D perhaps matching TRBD2 (6 bases). The length of the CDR3 is 13 residues. The germline V and J ends were trimmed by 4 bases and 7 bases, with 15 bases remaining between them. Germline V gene data show CDR1 as SGHRS and CDR2 as YFSETQ. Here the CDR3 DNA reads TGCGCCAGCAGCCCCACGGGGGTGGGGGAGCAGTACTTC. Its protein product is CASSPTGVGEQYF.

J is TRBJ2-1 and V is TRBV11-2, with a tentative D call TRBD2 (6 bases). V was pared by 5 bases and J by 9 bases, with 17 bases between. Germline V gene data show CDR1 as SGHAT and CDR2 as FQNNGV. The CDR3 contains 14 residues. The CDR3 DNA sequence: TGTGCCAGCAGCCGAGGAAATGTAGCGGTTGAGCAGTTCTTC. It is translated as CASSRGNVAVEQFF.

The V call is TRBV9, the J call TRBJ2-7, with 9 positions matching TRBD2. V shed 4 bases and J 6 bases; nucleotides not matched to a gene: 2. This CDR3 contains 12 residues. In germline, CDR1 is SGDLS, CDR2 YYNGEE. CDR3 in DNA: TGTGCCAGCAGCCCAGCGGGGGGCGAGCAGTACTTC. Protein: CASSPAGGEQYF. The full variable domain, in which reference TRBV9 and TRBJ2-7 provide the parts outside the CDR3, is DSGVTQTPKHLITATGQRVTLRCSPRSGDLSVYWYQQSLDQGLQFLIQYYNGEERAKGNILERFSAQQFPDLHSELNLSSLELGDSALYFCASSPAGGEQYFGPGTRLTVT.

The chain uses TRBV29-1 and TRBJ2-1; maybe TRBD2 (6 bases). This CDR3 is 12 amino acids long. The V end lost 7 bases, the J end lost 9 bases, and 16 bases lay between the germline ends. Per the germline V gene, CDR1 is SQVTM and CDR2 is ANQGSEA. CDR3 DNA: TGCAGCGGGGGTTCTAGCGACCGTGAGCAGTTCTTC. It is translated as CSGGSSDREQFF.

This chain uses TRBV30 with TRBJ2-5; possible D gene TRBD1, 5 bases. The CDR3 consists of 13 residues. Per the germline V gene, CDR1 is GTSNPN and CDR2 is SVGIG (reference sequence). Between the trimmed V and J ends, which lost 1 base and 4 bases, there was a span of 10 bases. CDR3 sequence reads: CAWSGGMLETQYF. Written as DNA, the CDR3 is TGTGCCTGGAGTGGGGGCATGTTAGAGACCCAGTACTTC.

The J gene is TRBJ1-6, the V gene TRBV6-6; the D gene is possibly TRBD1 (5 bases). V lost 2 bases to trimming and J lost 10 bases, with 18 bases between them. Germline V gives CDR1 MNHNY, CDR2 SVGAGI (reference sequence). This CDR3 is 16 amino acids long. CDR3 residues: CASSYAPGGWRSPLHF. CDR3 sequence (DNA): TGTGCCAGCAGTTACGCCCCGGGGGGGTGGCGCTCACCCCTCCACTTT.

In its sample, this clone was seen once. V usage is TRBV11-3 and J usage is TRBJ2-1, with D tentatively TRBD2 (6 bases). The CDR3 spans 15 residues. Looked up from germline, CDR1 is SGHNT and CDR2 is YENEEA. V was trimmed by 4 bases and J by 0 bases, leaving 10 bases between them. CDR3 in amino acids: CASSSRGNSYNEQFF. The CDR3 DNA sequence: TGTGCCAGCAGCTCTCGGGGGAACTCCTACAATGAGCAGTTCTTC.

The gene calls are TRBV4-3 and TRBJ2-7; 8 nucleotides align to TRBD2. V was pared by 0 bases and J by 4 bases, with 14 bases of the junction left unmatched. Germline V gene sequence: CDR1 LGHNA, CDR2 YSLEER. The CDR3 covers 18 residues. This CDR3 is CASSQDGLNLGGRYEQYF. CDR3 nucleotide sequence: TGCGCCAGCAGCCAAGATGGGCTTAACCTTGGCGGGAGGTACGAGCAGTACTTC.

J is TRBJ2-3 and V is TRBV7-2, with TRBD2 matching over 13 bases. CDR3 length equals 17 residues. CDR1 SGHTA and CDR2 FQGNSA come from the germline V gene. Trimming removed 5 bases from V and 7 bases from J; junction bases left unmatched: 12. The CDR3 loop reads CASSPRLAGGSGNTQYF. DNA of the CDR3: TGTGCCAGCAGCCCCCGACTAGCGGGAGGTTCCGGGAATACGCAGTATTTT.

The chain links TRBV6-8 to TRBJ1-4; 7 bases are shared with TRBD1. CDR3 length: 15 amino acids. The V gene's germline CDR1 is MNHGY and CDR2 SAAAGT. J lost 5 bases, V lost 8 bases, and 11 bases had no gene match. The CDR3 loop is CASRKPGGINEKLFF. CDR3 DNA: TGTGCCAGCCGAAAACCAGGGGGGATAAATGAAAAACTGTTTTTT.

The V call is TRBV7-3, the J call TRBJ2-3; maybe TRBD2 (6 bases). The germline V gene encodes CDR1 SGHTA and CDR2 FQGTGA. Trimming pared 5 bases from V and 2 bases from J, leaving 14 bases between. The length of the CDR3 is 15 residues. In DNA form, the CDR3 reads TGTGCCAGCAGCCGACTCGGGGAGGTCACAGATACGCAGTATTTT. Protein: CASSRLGEVTDTQYF. Looking up the rest from reference TRBV7-3 and TRBJ2-3 gives the full variable domain: GAGVSQTPSNKVTEKGKYVELRCDPISGHTALYWYRQSLGQGPEFLIYFQGTGAADDSGLPNDRFFAVRPEGSVSTLKIQRTERGDSAVYLCASSRLGEVTDTQYFGPGTRLTVL.

The chain links TRBV6-5 to TRBJ2-7, with 9 bases fitting TRBD1. The CDR3 is 16 amino acids. V shed 0 bases and J 6 bases; nucleotides not matched to a gene: 9. Germline assignment: CDR1 MNHEY and CDR2 SVGAGI. Here the CDR3 reads CASSYSRTGALGEQYF. The CDR3 DNA reads as TGTGCCAGCAGTTACTCGAGGACAGGGGCCCTCGGCGAGCAGTACTTC.

The V call is TRBV5-1, the J call TRBJ1-4; D might be TRBD1 (6 bases). CDR1 and CDR2 from the germline V gene are SGHRS and YFSETQ. This CDR3 contains 14 residues. V was trimmed by 0 bases and J by 11 bases, leaving 14 bases between them. The CDR3 loop is CASSLDGPTGKLFF. CDR3 sequence (DNA): TGCGCCAGCAGCTTGGATGGCCCGACAGGCAAACTGTTTTTT.